The 17 T cell receptor beta chains below all came from one sample that was sequenced in a study of CXCR3-negative and CXCR3-positive naive CD8 T cells. Broader study findings: Greater hydrophobicity was found in TRB CDR3s of CXCR3-positive naive cells than of CXCR3-negative naive cells.

The antigens of these receptors remain unknown. Preparation of TRB cDNA libraries relied on 5' RACE carrying UMI labels. TCRdb reprocessed the 5' RACE reads and stores each CDR3 protein as one record, lacking DNA. With 140,000 to 150,000 distinct CDR3 sequences in the sample, the ten largest clones hold around 0.3%. Input material: naive CXCR3+ CD8+ T cells from blood. The subset is: CD45RO-CCR7+CD27+CD95- naive CD8+ T cells expressing CXCR3 (TNR3+). These receptors originate from a human donor in good health. Some clones in this sample may be carry-over from other donors' samples.

The genes are TRBV5-5 and TRBJ2-7; TCRdb's D call, TRBD1, is unchecked because there is no DNA. There are 16 residues in the CDR3. Germline CDR1 SGHKS, CDR2 YYEKEE (reference sequence). CDR3 residues: CASSSAPGRTSYEQYF.

This chain links TRBV29-1 with TRBJ2-5. This CDR3 comprises 12 residues. Germline assignment: CDR1 SQVTM and CDR2 ANQGSEA. CDR3 protein: CSVSLYQETQYF.

This sequence joins TRBV5-1 and TRBJ2-7; the TCRdb D gene call, TRBD1, has no DNA to confirm it. CDR3 size: 15 residues. Germline V gene sequence: CDR1 SGHRS, CDR2 YFSETQ. This CDR3 reads CASSGAGTGDYEQYF.

The chain couples TRBV5-1 to TRBJ2-7; TCRdb outputs TRBD1, but without DNA this stays unchecked. This CDR3 has 15 residues. CDR1 is SGHRS and CDR2 is YFSETQ in the germline V gene. The chain's CDR3 is CASTPGQGSSYEQYF.

The chain is built from TRBV28 and TRBJ2-7; TCRdb designates TRBD2, a call that cannot be tested without DNA. This CDR3 has 15 amino acids. The V gene's germline CDR1 is MDHEN and CDR2 SYDVKM. The CDR3 protein is CASSSGDRGRTEQYF. The full variable domain, with the rest looked up from reference TRBV28 and TRBJ2-7, is DVKVTQSSRYLVKRTGEKVFLECVQDMDHENMFWYRQDPGLGLRLIYFSYDVKMKEKGDIPEGYSVSREKKERFSLILESASTNQTSMYLCASSSGDRGRTEQYFGPGTRLTVT.

This chain links TRBV6-2 or TRBV6-3 with TRBJ1-1; TCRdb's D gene call, TRBD1, goes unchecked for lack of DNA. CDR3 size: 14 residues. Germline assignment: CDR1 MNHEY and CDR2 SVGEGT. CDR3 loop: CASRPGQLYTEAFF.

This chain's CDR3 is CASSEWGGSTDTQYF. The rearrangement uses TRBV25-1 and TRBJ2-3; without DNA, the TCRdb call of TRBD1 cannot be checked. CDR3 length: 15 residues. Germline loops: CDR1 MGHDK, CDR2 SYGVNS.

The rearrangement uses TRBV4-3 and TRBJ2-5; TCRdb's D gene call, TRBD2, goes unchecked for lack of DNA. Germline CDR1 is LGHNA and CDR2 is YSLEER. The CDR3 runs to 14 residues. The CDR3 protein is CASSQGLVTETQYF.

The chain combines TRBV15 with TRBJ2-1; TCRdb proposes TRBD2, but this gene call is untestable without DNA. This CDR3 region has 13 residues. The V gene's germline CDR1 is LNHNV and CDR2 YYDKDF (reference sequence). The CDR3 loop reads CATSSGAIYEQFF.

The chain is built from TRBV7-2 and TRBJ1-5; the D call of TRBD1 rests on TCRdb alone, since no DNA is present to check it. Germline lookup yields CDR1 SGHTA and CDR2 FQGNSA. The CDR3 contains 14 residues. CDR3 protein: CASSLTGGNQPQHF.

The chain combines TRBV29-1 with TRBJ2-1; TCRdb returns TRBD2, unconfirmable since there is no DNA. The CDR3 has 11 amino acids. CDR1 and CDR2 from the germline V gene are SQVTM and ANQGSEA. This chain's CDR3 is CSAGLAFEQFF.

This CDR3 reads CASSQKGNPEAFF. This chain connects TRBV5-5 to TRBJ1-1. The CDR3 consists of 13 residues. Germline V gene lookup returns CDR1 SGHKS and CDR2 YYEKEE (reference sequence).

J is TRBJ1-1 and V is TRBV27; TCRdb names TRBD1, which stays unverified in the absence of DNA. The CDR3 is 18 amino acids. Germline V lookup: CDR1 MNHEY, CDR2 SMNVEV (reference sequence). The CDR3 loop reads CASSSSPGQASGNTEAFF.

The V and J genes are TRBV5-1 and TRBJ1-1; with no DNA, the TCRdb D assignment of TRBD1 cannot be verified. The germline V gene encodes CDR1 SGHRS and CDR2 YFSETQ. This CDR3 spans 14 amino acids. CDR3: CASSTGQAGDEAFF. The variable domain in full, completed from reference TRBV5-1 and TRBJ1-1, reads KAGVTQTPRYLIKTRGQQVTLSCSPISGHRSVSWYQQTPGQGLQFLFEYFSETQRNKGNFPGRFSGRQFSNSRSEMNVSTLELGDSALYLCASSTGQAGDEAFFGQGTRLTVV.

The chain links TRBV28 to TRBJ2-7; the TCRdb D gene call, TRBD1, has no DNA to confirm it. The CDR3 is made up of 17 amino acids. Per the germline V gene, CDR1 is MDHEN and CDR2 is SYDVKM. CDR3 residues: CASSLRAQGWGSYEQYF.

The J gene is TRBJ2-1, the V gene TRBV21-1; TCRdb's assignment of TRBD2 cannot be checked, as there is no DNA. TRBV21-1 is a pseudogene segment. The CDR3 is 21 amino acids. CDR3 protein: CASSKHPQRGTPTVVYNEQFF.

The CDR3 region is CASSLDSLAGYEQYF. The chain joins TRBV7-9 to TRBJ2-7; without DNA, the TCRdb call of TRBD2 cannot be checked. This CDR3 is 15 amino acids long. CDR1 and CDR2 (germline): SEHNR, FQNEAQ (reference sequence).